The clone carrying this T cell receptor beta chain appeared once. Its target is not known. This sample was taken from a study of CD8+ T cells in alopecia areata. General observations from the study: Compared with normal scalp, lesional scalp had higher clonality and more expanded CD8+ clones. Resident alphabeta T-cell populations of normal skin are likewise subject to sequencing in scalp samples.

After isolation, RNA underwent reverse transcription to generate cDNA as the sequencing template. The assay was immunoSEQ multiplex PCR, and TCRdb's table has in-frame clones only and misses some. Here the sample spans some 7,200 clones, approximately 65% being singletons. V dropped 6 bases and J dropped 3; count of bases not matched to a gene: 7. Germline V gene sequence: CDR1 LNHDA, CDR2 SQIVND (reference sequence). The CDR3 loop spans 15 amino acids. The study team obtained lesional scalp punch biopsies and peripheral blood from alopecia areata patients. The chain employs TRBV19 and TRBJ1-5; TRBD1 matches 8 bases. The TCR comes from a human donor with alopecia areata. The sequenced sample was skin, obtained at week 0. CDR3 bases: TGTGCCAGTAGCCCGACAGGGGTTCCCAATCAGCCCCAGCATTTT. It yields the protein CASSPTGVPNQPQHF. The entire variable domain, with the rest obtained from reference TRBV19 and TRBJ1-5, is as follows: DGGITQSPKYLFRKEGQNVTLSCEQNLNHDAMYWYRQDPGQGLRLIYYSQIVNDFQKGDIAEGYSVSREKKESFPLTVTSAQKNPTAFYLCASSPTGVPNQPQHFGDGTRLSIL.